The subject of this entry is one TCR beta chain. What it binds is not known. Per the germline V gene, CDR1 is SNHLY and CDR2 is FYNNEI. The ends were cut back, 7 bases at V and 0 bases at J, with 13 bases in the middle. The CDR3 is 15 amino acids. These data come from a study of cytomegalovirus exposure and HLA in healthy donors. Notes on the study in general: Rare TCR sequences predominated, though certain public TCRs were found in many donors.

The PCR made use of 60 Vbeta and 13 Jbeta primers. The repertoire was sequenced with immunoSEQ multiplex PCR; TCRdb's copy has only in-frame clones and lacks some. The table shows over 80,000 clones, with under 90% occurring only once. Sequenced sample: PBMCs. The chain uses TRBV2 and TRBJ1-3, with D unclear. This clonotype originated in a man aged 45 to 65 in good health and CMV-seronegative. The CDR3 DNA is TGTGCCAGCATTCTGGGGAGAGCCTCTGGAAACACCATATATTTT. It codes for CASILGRASGNTIYF.